This TCR beta chain was recorded in a study of T cells in Graves' hyperthyroidism and ophthalmopathy. Points from the study as a whole: Most thyroid-expanded clonotypes above 0.001 were also found in blood.

Per the germline V gene, CDR1 is MDHEN and CDR2 is SYDVKM. J was trimmed by 1 base and V by 6 bases; bases with no gene match: 3. The CDR3 loop spans 14 amino acids. In this sample, this clonotype turned up many times. The antigen remains unidentified. The CDR3 regions of TCR beta were amplified from RNA transcripts. Primed by the HTBI set, a first-round RT-PCR was run on the TCR CDR3. TCRdb re-derived calls from the multiplex PCR reads in MiXCR, one entry per CDR3 protein. The sample has approximately 400,000 distinct CDR3 sequences, around 15% seen once. Sequencing was done on a sample of blood. The chain combines TRBV28 with TRBJ1-1, with 9 nucleotides matching TRBD1. This sequence originates from a woman under 40 with Graves' ophthalmopathy. CDR3 coding DNA: TGTGCCAGCAGGGGACAGGGAGCGAACACTGAAGCTTTCTTT. Translated, it gives CASRGQGANTEAFF.